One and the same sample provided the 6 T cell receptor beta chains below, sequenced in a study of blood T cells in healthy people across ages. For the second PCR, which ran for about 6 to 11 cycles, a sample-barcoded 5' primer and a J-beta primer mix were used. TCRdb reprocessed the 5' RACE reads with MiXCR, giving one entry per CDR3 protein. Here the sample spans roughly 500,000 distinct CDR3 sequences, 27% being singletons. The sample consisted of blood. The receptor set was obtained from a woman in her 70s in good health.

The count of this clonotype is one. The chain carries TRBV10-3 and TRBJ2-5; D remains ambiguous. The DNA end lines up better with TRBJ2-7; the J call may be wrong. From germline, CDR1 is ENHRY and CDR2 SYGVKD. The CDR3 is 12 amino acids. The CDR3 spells CAISDYAYEQYF. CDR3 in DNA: TGTGCCATCAGTGATTACGCCTACGAGCAGTACTTC.

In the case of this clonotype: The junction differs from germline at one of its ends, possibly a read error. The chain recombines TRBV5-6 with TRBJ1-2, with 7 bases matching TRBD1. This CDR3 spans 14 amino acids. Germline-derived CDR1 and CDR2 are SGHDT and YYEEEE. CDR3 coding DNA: TGTGCCAGCAGCTTGGGACAGGGTCTCTATGGCTCCACCTTC. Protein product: CASSLGQGLYGSTF.

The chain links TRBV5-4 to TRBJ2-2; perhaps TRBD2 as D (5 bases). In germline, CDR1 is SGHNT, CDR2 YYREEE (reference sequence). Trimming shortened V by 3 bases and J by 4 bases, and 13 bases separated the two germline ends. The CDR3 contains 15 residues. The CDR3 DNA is TGTGCCAGCAGCTCGGAGGTGGGTGGCACCGGGGAGCTGTTTTTT. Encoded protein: CASSSEVGGTGELFF.

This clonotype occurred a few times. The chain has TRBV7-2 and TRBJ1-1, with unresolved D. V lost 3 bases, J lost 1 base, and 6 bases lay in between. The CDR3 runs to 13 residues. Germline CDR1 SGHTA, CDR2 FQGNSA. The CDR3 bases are TGTGCCAGCAGCTTCCCAAGGAACACTGAAGCTTTCTTT. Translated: CASSFPRNTEAFF.

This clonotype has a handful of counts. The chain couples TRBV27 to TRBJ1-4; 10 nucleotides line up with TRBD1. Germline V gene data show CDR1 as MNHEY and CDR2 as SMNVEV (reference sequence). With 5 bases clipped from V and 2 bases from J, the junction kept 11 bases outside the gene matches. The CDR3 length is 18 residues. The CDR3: CASSPGQGVTRTNEKLFF. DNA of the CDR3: TGTGCCAGCAGTCCAGGACAGGGGGTAACCAGGACTAATGAAAAACTGTTTTTT.

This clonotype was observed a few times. The CDR3 loop reads CASSPGLAGGLSGANVLTF. The CDR3 DNA follows: TGTGCCAGCAGCCCAGGACTAGCGGGGGGGCTCTCTGGGGCCAACGTCCTGACTTTC. V usage is TRBV9 and J usage is TRBJ2-6, with 15 positions matching TRBD2. J gave up 0 bases and V 4 bases, and 5 bases lay outside the gene matches. Germline V gives CDR1 SGDLS, CDR2 YYNGEE. This CDR3 is 19 amino acids long.